These 29 T cell receptor beta chains were sequenced from one sample in a study of blood T cell repertoires in COVID-19. The method was immunoSEQ multiplex PCR; TCRdb's version includes in-frame clones alone and lacks a portion of them. The sample shows 65,000 to 90,000 clones, 65% to 90% of them seen only once. The sample was peripheral blood. The receptors come from a woman aged 60-75 years with acute or convalescent COVID-19.

The chain carries TRBV7-2 and TRBJ1-3, with TRBD1 matching 7 bases. The CDR3 covers 15 residues. CDR1 SGHTA and CDR2 FQGNSA come from the germline V gene. V lost 5 bases to trimming and J lost 0 bases; unmatched junction nucleotides: 4. CDR3 coding DNA: TGTGCCAGCAGCCCGGGACAGTACTCTGGAAACACCATATATTTT. Protein: CASSPGQYSGNTIYF.

The gene calls are TRBV18 and TRBJ1-4, with a possible D match to TRBD1 (6 bases). Trimming took 3 bases from V and 8 from J, leaving 10 bases between them. This CDR3 comprises 13 residues. From germline, CDR1 is KGHSH and CDR2 LQKENI. CDR3 in amino acids: CASSPGAGEKLFF. In nucleotides, the CDR3 is TGTGCCAGCTCACCGGGGGCAGGGGAAAAACTGTTTTTT. The whole variable domain, remainder taken from reference TRBV18 and TRBJ1-4, is NAGVMQNPRHLVRRRGQEARLRCSPMKGHSHVYWYRQLPEEGLKFMVYLQKENIIDESGMPKERFSAEFPKEGPSILRIQQVVRGDSAAYFCASSPGAGEKLFFGSGTQLSVL.

V usage is TRBV5-1 and J usage is TRBJ2-3, with D possibly TRBD1 on 5 matching bases. The CDR3 sequence is 15 residues long. Trimming took 0 bases from V and 4 from J, leaving 12 bases between them. The germline CDR1 and CDR2 sequences are SGHRS and YFSETQ. For the CDR3, the DNA is TGCGCCAGCAGCTTGGAGGGGTACGCCCCAGATACGCAGTATTTT. This codes for CASSLEGYAPDTQYF.

CDR3 DNA sequence: TGTGCCAGCAGCCTCGACCCAGGGGGCGAGGAAGCTTTCTTT. Protein sequence: CASSLDPGGEEAFF. This chain joins TRBV5-4 and TRBJ1-1, with 8 bases fitting TRBD1. In germline, CDR1 is SGHNT, CDR2 YYREEE (reference sequence). The CDR3 contains 14 residues. With 4 bases clipped from V and 8 bases from J, the junction kept 10 bases outside the gene matches.

The genes are TRBV6-5 and TRBJ2-7, with 8 positions matching TRBD1. Trimming took 7 bases from V and 4 from J; bases not matched to a gene: 9. In germline, CDR1 is MNHEY, CDR2 SVGAGI. CDR3 length: 14 residues. The CDR3: CASMERQGKYEQYF. Written as DNA, the CDR3 is TGTGCCAGCATGGAGAGACAGGGGAAGTACGAGCAGTACTTC.

This clone appeared once. V is TRBV6-5 and J is TRBJ1-4; 7 bases are a match to TRBD1. Germline V CDR1 and CDR2: MNHEY, SVGAGI. V dropped 6 bases and J dropped 4; count of bases not matched to a gene: 8. The CDR3 is made up of 15 amino acids. The CDR3 region is CASRSRDSLNEKLFF. The CDR3 DNA follows: TGTGCCAGCAGATCCCGGGACAGCCTTAATGAAAAACTGTTTTTT.

This clone turned up a few times. V is TRBV29-1 and J is TRBJ1-2, with 11 bases fitting TRBD1. CDR3 size: 11 residues. Germline lookup yields CDR1 SQVTM and CDR2 ANQGSEA. In nucleotides, the CDR3 is TGCACCGCTACCGGGGACAGGGGGTACACCTTC. Translation gives CTATGDRGYTF.

The V and J genes are TRBV5-6 and TRBJ2-1, with 7 bases identical to TRBD1. The germline CDR1 and CDR2 sequences are SGHDT and YYEEEE. CDR3 length: 14 amino acids. Trimming removed 9 bases from V and 4 bases from J; junction bases left unmatched: 10. CDR3 protein: CATVRGPSYNEQFF. DNA of the CDR3: TGTGCCACTGTAAGGGGGCCCTCATACAATGAGCAGTTCTTC.

A single count supports this clone. V and J are TRBV5-5 and TRBJ1-4; perhaps TRBD1 as D (5 bases). This CDR3 has 14 residues. Germline CDR1 and CDR2: SGHKS and YYEKEE (reference sequence). Deletions cut 0 bases from V and 10 bases from J, with 13 bases between. The DNA for the CDR3 is TGTGCCAGCAGCTTGGAACAGGTGACCCGAAAACTGTTTTTT. Its translation: CASSLEQVTRKLFF.

The gene calls are TRBV10-3 and TRBJ1-5, with TRBD1 identical over 9 bases. The CDR3 has 14 residues. Germline CDR1 reads ENHRY; CDR2 reads SYGVKD. V lost 3 bases to trimming and J lost 6 bases; unmatched junction nucleotides: 3. DNA of the CDR3: TGTGCCATCAGTGAACAGGGGGCAGGTCAGCCCCAGCATTTT. It encodes CAISEQGAGQPQHF.

V is TRBV6-6 and J is TRBJ2-2, with TRBD1 matching over 8 bases. From germline, CDR1 is MNHNY and CDR2 SVGAGI (reference sequence). The CDR3 contains 16 residues. V gave up 2 bases and J gave up 6 bases; unmatched junction bases: 8. The CDR3 protein is CASSYRTGSGPGELFF. In DNA, the CDR3 is TGTGCCAGCAGTTACCGGACAGGGTCGGGGCCCGGGGAGCTGTTTTTT.

The V gene is TRBV11-2, the J gene TRBJ2-1; D gene uncertain. The CDR3 consists of 17 residues. Per germline, CDR1 SGHAT and CDR2 FQNNGV. V was clipped by 5 bases and J by 4 bases, with 21 bases between them. CDR3 DNA: TGTGCCAGCAGCCCTAGACTCAGACCGGCGATGTACAATGAGCAGTTCTTC. Translating it yields CASSPRLRPAMYNEQFF.

This clone was seen once. V is TRBV3-1 (or the pseudogene TRBV3-2) and J is TRBJ1-6, with TRBD1 matching 10 bases. The CDR3 extends over 18 amino acids. Germline-derived CDR1 and CDR2 are LGHDT and YNNKEL (reference sequence). Trimming at V came to 3 bases and at J to 5 bases, leaving 10 bases not matched to a gene. The CDR3 reads CASSHTRTGTGDNSPLHF. In nucleotides, the CDR3 is TGTGCCAGCAGCCATACACGAACCGGGACAGGGGATAATTCACCCCTCCACTTT.

V and J are TRBV6-6 and TRBJ1-2; D perhaps matches TRBD1 (6 bases). Trimming shortened V by 8 bases and J by 2 bases, and 6 bases separated the two germline ends. Germline V lookup: CDR1 MNHNY, CDR2 SVGAGI (reference sequence). The CDR3 consists of 11 residues. The CDR3: CASQGNYGYTF. The CDR3 coding sequence is TGTGCCAGCCAGGGGAACTATGGCTACACCTTC.

V and J are TRBV6-4 and TRBJ1-1; 10 bases map to TRBD1. This CDR3 comprises 13 residues. The V segment lost 8 bases and the J segment 4 bases; nucleotides outside the gene matches: 4. CDR1 and CDR2 from the germline V gene are MRHNA and SNTAGT. The CDR3: CASARDRGTEAFF. The CDR3 DNA is TGTGCCAGCGCCCGGGACAGGGGCACTGAAGCTTTCTTT.

This clone was counted once. The chain links TRBV19 to TRBJ1-2; no definite D call. From germline, CDR1 is LNHDA and CDR2 SQIVND (reference sequence). V was shortened by 2 bases and J by 7 bases, with 20 bases between the two germline ends. The CDR3 contains 16 residues. The CDR3 is CASSIKPSGGTVGYTF. DNA of the CDR3: TGTGCCAGTAGTATAAAGCCTTCGGGAGGAACGGTTGGCTACACCTTC.

V and J are TRBV19 and TRBJ1-3; 11 bases are a match to TRBD1. Germline-derived CDR1 and CDR2 are LNHDA and SQIVND (reference sequence). The CDR3 sequence is 17 residues long. V dropped 4 bases and J dropped 2; count of bases not matched to a gene: 7. The CDR3 DNA reads TGTGCCAGTAGTACAAACCCGGGACAGGGGGCTGGAAACACCATATATTTT. Amino acid sequence: CASSTNPGQGAGNTIYF.

This sequence joins TRBV29-1 and TRBJ2-3; 9 bases are shared with TRBD2. The germline V gene has CDR1 SQVTM and CDR2 ANQGSEA. The CDR3 runs to 15 residues. J was trimmed by 8 bases and V by 5 bases; bases with no gene match: 14. This CDR3 reads CSVRSPGLAKGTQYF. The CDR3 DNA reads as TGCAGCGTTAGATCACCGGGACTAGCTAAAGGTACGCAGTATTTT.

The CDR3 is CASSPALGGAGELFF. The CDR3 DNA sequence: TGCGCCAGCAGCCCTGCCTTAGGGGGGGCCGGGGAGCTGTTTTTT. The chain has TRBV5-1 and TRBJ2-2, with D perhaps matching TRBD2 (7 bases). Germline values: CDR1 SGHRS, CDR2 YFSETQ. The CDR3 covers 15 residues. The V gene lost 4 bases and the J gene lost 6 bases, with 16 bases spanning the gap.

Written as DNA, the CDR3 is TGTGCCAGCAGCGTAGGCGAGGGGGCGACTAATGAAAAACTGTTTTTT. This codes for CASSVGEGATNEKLFF. The chain employs TRBV9 and TRBJ1-4, with 7 positions matching TRBD1. Germline V gene data show CDR1 as SGDLS and CDR2 as YYNGEE. The CDR3 extends over 16 amino acids. Trimming removed 0 bases from V and 2 bases from J; junction bases left unmatched: 4.

A word on this clone: In the same sample, other DNA sequences code for this CDR3. The gene calls are TRBV6-5 and TRBJ1-2; 7 nucleotides line up with TRBD1. Trimming at V came to 10 bases and at J to 0 bases, leaving 5 bases not matched to a gene. This CDR3 region has 13 residues. Germline CDR1 is MNHEY and CDR2 is SVGAGI. The CDR3 DNA reads TGTGCCACCCGACAGGGAGCTAACTATGGCTACACCTTC. Amino acids: CATRQGANYGYTF.

The table lists this clone with a count of one. CDR3 nucleotides: TGTGCCAGCAGCTTGGTAGGAGACAGGGGTAACTATGGCTACACCTTC. Translated, it gives CASSLVGDRGNYGYTF. The J gene is TRBJ1-2, the V gene TRBV5-6; 8 nucleotides align to TRBD1. V gave up 0 bases and J gave up 1 base; unmatched junction bases: 5. Germline-derived CDR1 and CDR2 are SGHDT and YYEEEE. This CDR3 comprises 16 residues. The full variable domain, its missing parts supplied by reference TRBV5-6 and TRBJ1-2, is DAGVTQSPTHLIKTRGQQVTLRCSPKSGHDTVSWYQQALGQGPQFIFQYYEEEERQRGNFPDRFSGHQFPNYSSELNVNALLLGDSALYLCASSLVGDRGNYGYTFGSGTRLTVV.

The chain recombines TRBV9 with TRBJ1-5; TRBD1 is a possible D gene (5 bases). Germline V lookup: CDR1 SGDLS, CDR2 YYNGEE. The CDR3 totals 14 residues. V shed 3 bases and J shed 6 bases, with 13 bases lying between them. This CDR3 is CASSGGGVGQPQHF. CDR3 in DNA: TGTGCCAGCAGCGGGGGCGGGGTGGGTCAGCCCCAGCATTTT.

The chain recombines TRBV2 with TRBJ2-6, with 9 bases matching TRBD1. The CDR3 covers 22 residues. V lost 2 bases to trimming and J lost 4 bases; unmatched junction nucleotides: 21. Germline V gene lookup returns CDR1 SNHLY and CDR2 FYNNEI. CDR3 bases: TGTGCCAGCAGTGAACGCCGGAAACCGGGACAGGGTTTTACTCTGGGGGCCAACGTCCTGACTTTC. Translating gives CASSERRKPGQGFTLGANVLTF. Together with reference TRBV2 and TRBJ2-6, the CDR3 gives the full variable domain: EPEVTQTPSHQVTQMGQEVILRCVPISNHLYFYWYRQILGQKVEFLVSFYNNEISEKSEIFDDQFSVERPDGSNFTLKIRSTKLEDSAMYFCASSERRKPGQGFTLGANVLTFGAGSRLTVL.

The chain couples TRBV5-4 to TRBJ2-5, with D perhaps TRBD1 (6 bases). Germline V CDR1 and CDR2: SGHNT, YYREEE (reference sequence). The CDR3 consists of 13 residues. Deletions cut 6 bases from V and 2 bases from J, with 11 bases between. The CDR3: CASKSTGQETQYF. CDR3 in DNA: TGTGCCAGCAAATCTACAGGGCAAGAGACCCAGTACTTC.

This chain links TRBV5-1 with TRBJ2-2; TRBD2 is a possible D gene (6 bases). The CDR3 is made up of 17 amino acids. Germline assignment: CDR1 SGHRS and CDR2 YFSETQ. The germline V and J ends were trimmed by 2 bases and 4 bases, with 18 bases remaining between them. The chain's CDR3 is CASSFVPTSGSTGELFF. As DNA, the CDR3 is TGCGCCAGCAGCTTTGTCCCTACCTCCGGGAGCACCGGGGAGCTGTTTTTT.

This clone was counted a single time. V and J are TRBV6-6 and TRBJ1-2, with TRBD1 identical over 9 bases. Germline V lookup: CDR1 MNHNY, CDR2 SVGAGI (reference sequence). The ends lost 5 bases at V and 6 bases at J; junction bases unmatched: 4. This CDR3 is built from 13 residues. CDR3 coding DNA: TGTGCCAGCAGTACCCGACAGGGGGATGGCTACACCTTC. This translates into CASSTRQGDGYTF.

The chain couples TRBV4-1 to TRBJ2-7; the D gene is possibly TRBD1 (7 bases). Germline V gene sequence: CDR1 MGHRA, CDR2 YSYEKL. V was clipped by 4 bases and J by 3 bases, with 10 bases between them. This CDR3 contains 13 residues. The chain's CDR3 is CASSLQGGYEQYF. CDR3 nucleotide sequence: TGCGCCAGCAGCCTCCAGGGGGGCTACGAGCAGTACTTC.

V and J are TRBV5-5 and TRBJ1-1, with D tentatively TRBD1 (6 bases). The CDR3 sequence is 14 residues long. Trimming took 1 base from V and 4 from J, leaving 11 bases between them. CDR1 and CDR2 from the germline V gene are SGHKS and YYEKEE (reference sequence). DNA for the CDR3: TGTGCCAGCAGCTTGAAGAGGGGGAGCACTGAAGCTTTCTTT. This encodes CASSLKRGSTEAFF. Supplemented by reference TRBV5-5 and TRBJ1-1, the full variable domain reads DAGVTQSPTHLIKTRGQQVTLRCSPISGHKSVSWYQQVLGQGPQFIFQYYEKEERGRGNFPDRFSARQFPNYSSELNVNALLLGDSALYLCASSLKRGSTEAFFGQGTRLTVV.